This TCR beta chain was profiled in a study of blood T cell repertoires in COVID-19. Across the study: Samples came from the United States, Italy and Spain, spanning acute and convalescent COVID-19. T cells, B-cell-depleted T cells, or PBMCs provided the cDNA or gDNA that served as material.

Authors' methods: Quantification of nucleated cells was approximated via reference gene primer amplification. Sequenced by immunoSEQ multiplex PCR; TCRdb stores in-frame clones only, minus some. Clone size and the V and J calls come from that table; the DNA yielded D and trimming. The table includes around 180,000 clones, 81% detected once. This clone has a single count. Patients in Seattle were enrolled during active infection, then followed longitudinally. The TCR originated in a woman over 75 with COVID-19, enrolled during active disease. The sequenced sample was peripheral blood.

In DNA form, the CDR3 reads TGTGCCAGCAGCGTAGAAGGTCGGGGAATGGATACGCAGTATTTT. Protein product: CASSVEGRGMDTQYF. V is TRBV9 and J is TRBJ2-3; the D gene is possibly TRBD2 (5 bases). Trimming left V 0 bases short and J 6 bases short, with 14 bases between. The CDR3 is 15 amino acids. The germline V gene has CDR1 SGDLS and CDR2 YYNGEE.